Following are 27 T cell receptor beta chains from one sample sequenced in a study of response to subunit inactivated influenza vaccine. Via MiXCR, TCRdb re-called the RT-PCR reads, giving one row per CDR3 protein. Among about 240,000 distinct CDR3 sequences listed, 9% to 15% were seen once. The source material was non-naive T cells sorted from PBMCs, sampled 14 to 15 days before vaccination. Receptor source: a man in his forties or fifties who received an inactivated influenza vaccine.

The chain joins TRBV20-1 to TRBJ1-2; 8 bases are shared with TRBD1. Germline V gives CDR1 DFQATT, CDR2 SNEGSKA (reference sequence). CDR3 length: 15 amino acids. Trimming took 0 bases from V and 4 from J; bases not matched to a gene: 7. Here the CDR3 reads CSAREFRGRIYGYTF. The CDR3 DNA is TGCAGTGCTAGAGAATTCAGGGGGCGCATCTATGGCTACACCTTC.

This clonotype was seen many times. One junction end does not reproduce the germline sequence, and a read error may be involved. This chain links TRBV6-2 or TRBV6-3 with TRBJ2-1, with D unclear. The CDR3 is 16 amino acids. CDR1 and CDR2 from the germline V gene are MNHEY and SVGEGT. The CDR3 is CASSYSISVPYNEQFF. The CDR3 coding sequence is TGTGCCAGCAGCTACTCAATCAGTGTCCCCTACAATGAGCAGTTCTTC.

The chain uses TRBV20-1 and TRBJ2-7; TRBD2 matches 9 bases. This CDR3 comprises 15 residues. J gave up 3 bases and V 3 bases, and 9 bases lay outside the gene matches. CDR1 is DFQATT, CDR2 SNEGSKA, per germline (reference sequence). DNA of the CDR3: TGCAGTGCTAGTCCTCGGACTAGCGTAAACTACGAGCAGTACTTC. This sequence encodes CSASPRTSVNYEQYF.

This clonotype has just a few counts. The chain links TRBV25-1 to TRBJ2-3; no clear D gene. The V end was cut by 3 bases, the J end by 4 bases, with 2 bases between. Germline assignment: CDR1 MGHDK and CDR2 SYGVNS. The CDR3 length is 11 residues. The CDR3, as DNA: TGTGCCAGCAGTGAGGCAGATACGCAGTATTTT. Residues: CASSEADTQYF.

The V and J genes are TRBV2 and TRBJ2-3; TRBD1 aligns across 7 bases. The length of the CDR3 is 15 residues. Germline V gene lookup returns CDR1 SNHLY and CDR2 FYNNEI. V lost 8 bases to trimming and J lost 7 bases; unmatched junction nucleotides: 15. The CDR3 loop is CASLQRQGTRYTQYF. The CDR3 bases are TGTGCCAGCTTACAGAGACAGGGAACGCGGTATACGCAGTATTTT.

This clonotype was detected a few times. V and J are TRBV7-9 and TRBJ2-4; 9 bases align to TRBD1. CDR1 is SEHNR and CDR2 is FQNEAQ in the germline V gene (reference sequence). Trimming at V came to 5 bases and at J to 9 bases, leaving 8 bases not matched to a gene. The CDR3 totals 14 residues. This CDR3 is CASSRPGQGGIQYF. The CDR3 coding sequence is TGTGCCAGCAGCCGTCCGGGACAGGGTGGCATTCAGTACTTC.

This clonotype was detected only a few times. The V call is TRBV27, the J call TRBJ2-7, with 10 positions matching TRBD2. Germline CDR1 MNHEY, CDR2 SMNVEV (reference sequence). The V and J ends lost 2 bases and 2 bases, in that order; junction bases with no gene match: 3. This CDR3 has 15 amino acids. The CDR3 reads CASSLGAGGPYEQYF. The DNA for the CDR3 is TGTGCCAGCAGTTTAGGAGCGGGAGGGCCCTACGAGCAGTACTTC.

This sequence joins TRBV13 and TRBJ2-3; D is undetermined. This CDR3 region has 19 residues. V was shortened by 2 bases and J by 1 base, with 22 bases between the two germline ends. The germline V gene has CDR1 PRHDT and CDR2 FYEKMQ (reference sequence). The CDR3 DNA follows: TGTGCCAGCAGCTTAATGACTGAGCTGGGCCAAGTCGGCACAGATACGCAGTATTTT. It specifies CASSLMTELGQVGTDTQYF.

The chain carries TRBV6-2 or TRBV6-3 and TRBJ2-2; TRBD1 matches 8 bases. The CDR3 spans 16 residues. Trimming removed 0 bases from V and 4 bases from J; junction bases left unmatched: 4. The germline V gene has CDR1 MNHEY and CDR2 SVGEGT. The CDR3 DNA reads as TGTGCCAGCAGTTACTCGAGACAGGGGTTCACCGGGGAGCTGTTTTTT. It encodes CASSYSRQGFTGELFF.

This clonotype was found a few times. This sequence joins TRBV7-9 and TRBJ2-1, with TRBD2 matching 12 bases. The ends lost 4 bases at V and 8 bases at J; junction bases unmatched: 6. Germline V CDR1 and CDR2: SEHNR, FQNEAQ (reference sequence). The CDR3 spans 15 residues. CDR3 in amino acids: CASSSSGGGGDEQFF. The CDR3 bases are TGTGCCAGCAGCTCTAGCGGGGGGGGTGGGGATGAGCAGTTCTTC.

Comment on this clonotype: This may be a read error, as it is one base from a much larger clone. CDR3 sequence (DNA): TGCAGTGCCTTGAGAGGGGGCTCTGGAAACACCCTATATTTT. Its protein is CSALRGGSGNTLYF. V and J are TRBV20-1 and TRBJ1-3; 7 bases are shared with TRBD1. The CDR3 is 14 residues long. Germline V gene lookup returns CDR1 DFQATT and CDR2 SNEGSKA (reference sequence).

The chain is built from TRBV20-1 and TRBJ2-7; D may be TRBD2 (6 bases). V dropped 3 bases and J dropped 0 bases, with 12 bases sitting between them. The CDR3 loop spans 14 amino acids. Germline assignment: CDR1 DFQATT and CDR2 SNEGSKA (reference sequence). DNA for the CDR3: TGCAGTGCTAGGGCGGGTAGCGGCTCCTACGAGCAGTACTTC. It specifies CSARAGSGSYEQYF.

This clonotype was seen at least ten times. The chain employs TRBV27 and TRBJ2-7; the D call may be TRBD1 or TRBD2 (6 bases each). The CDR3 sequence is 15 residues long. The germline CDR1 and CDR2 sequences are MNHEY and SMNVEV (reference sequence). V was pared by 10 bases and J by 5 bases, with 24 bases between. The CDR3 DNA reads TGTGCCACCAAAGCCGGATGGGGGGCTGGTAACGAGCAGTACTTC. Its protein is CATKAGWGAGNEQYF.

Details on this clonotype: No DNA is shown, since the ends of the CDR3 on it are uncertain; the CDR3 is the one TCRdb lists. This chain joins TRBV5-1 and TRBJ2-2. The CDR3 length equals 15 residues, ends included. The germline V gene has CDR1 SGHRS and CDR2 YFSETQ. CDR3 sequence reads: CASSLAQYTGELFFF.

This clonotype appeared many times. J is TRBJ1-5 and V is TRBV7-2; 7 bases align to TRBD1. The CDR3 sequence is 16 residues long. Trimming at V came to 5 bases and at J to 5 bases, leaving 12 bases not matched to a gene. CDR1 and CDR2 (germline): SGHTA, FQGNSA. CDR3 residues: CASSKLQGVWHQPQHF. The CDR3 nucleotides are TGTGCCAGCAGCAAATTGCAGGGGGTTTGGCATCAGCCCCAGCATTTT.

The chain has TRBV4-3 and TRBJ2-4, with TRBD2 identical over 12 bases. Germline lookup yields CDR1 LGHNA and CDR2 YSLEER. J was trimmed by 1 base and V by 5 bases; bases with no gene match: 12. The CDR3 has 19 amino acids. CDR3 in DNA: TGCGCCAGCAGCTCCCACCTAGCGGGAGGGCCGGGGGCCAAAAACATTCAGTACTTC. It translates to CASSSHLAGGPGAKNIQYF.

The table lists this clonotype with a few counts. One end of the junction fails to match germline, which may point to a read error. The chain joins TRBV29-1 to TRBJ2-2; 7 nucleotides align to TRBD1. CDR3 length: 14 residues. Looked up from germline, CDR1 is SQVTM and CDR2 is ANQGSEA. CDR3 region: CSVQDRANTGELFF. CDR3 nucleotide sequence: TGCAGCGTTCAAGACAGGGCGAACACCGGGGAGCTGTTTTTT.

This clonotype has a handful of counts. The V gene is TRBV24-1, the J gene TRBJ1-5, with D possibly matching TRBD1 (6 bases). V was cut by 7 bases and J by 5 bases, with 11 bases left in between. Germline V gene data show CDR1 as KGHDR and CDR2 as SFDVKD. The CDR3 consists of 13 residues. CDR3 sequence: CATSVGGYQPQHF. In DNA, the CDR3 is TGTGCCACCAGCGTCGGGGGCTATCAGCCCCAGCATTTT.

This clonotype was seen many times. CDR3 sequence: CASSSPGAQTQYF. As DNA, the CDR3 is TGTGCCAGCAGTTCCCCAGGGGCTCAGACCCAGTACTTC. V and J are TRBV6-5 and TRBJ2-5; D might be TRBD1 (6 bases). Germline-derived CDR1 and CDR2 are MNHEY and SVGAGI. This CDR3 is built from 13 residues. V was clipped by 4 bases and J by 6 bases, with 12 bases between them.

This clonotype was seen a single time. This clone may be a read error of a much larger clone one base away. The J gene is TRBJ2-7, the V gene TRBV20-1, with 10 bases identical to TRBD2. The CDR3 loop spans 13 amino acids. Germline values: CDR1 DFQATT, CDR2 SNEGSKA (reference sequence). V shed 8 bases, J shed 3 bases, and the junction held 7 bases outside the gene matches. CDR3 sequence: CSTVWTSGYEQYF. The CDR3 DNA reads TGCAGTACTGTTTGGACTAGCGGCTACGAGCAGTACTTC.

As DNA, the CDR3 is TGTGCCAGCAGCAAGGCGGGCTCACGCTCCTACAATGAGCAGTTCTTC. Protein product: CASSKAGSRSYNEQFF. The gene calls are TRBV5-6 and TRBJ2-1; D is possibly TRBD2 (5 bases). Trimming took 4 bases from V and 0 from J, leaving 14 bases between them. Germline loops: CDR1 SGHDT, CDR2 YYEEEE. The CDR3 runs to 16 residues.

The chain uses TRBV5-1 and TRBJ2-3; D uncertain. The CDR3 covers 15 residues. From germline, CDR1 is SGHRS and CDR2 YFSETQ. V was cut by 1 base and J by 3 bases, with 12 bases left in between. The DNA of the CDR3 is TGCGCCAGCAGCTTGATGGGTTACCCGACAGATACGCAGTATTTT. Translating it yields CASSLMGYPTDTQYF.

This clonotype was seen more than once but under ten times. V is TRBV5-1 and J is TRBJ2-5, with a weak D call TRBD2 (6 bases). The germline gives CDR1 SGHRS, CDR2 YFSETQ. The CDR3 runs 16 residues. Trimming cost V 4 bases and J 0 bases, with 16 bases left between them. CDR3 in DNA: TGCGCCAGCAGCAGGTGGGCTAGCGAGTACCAAGAGACCCAGTACTTC. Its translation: CASSRWASEYQETQYF.

The CDR3, as DNA: TGTGCCAGCAGCTTATCTAAAGGATCACCCCTCCACTTT. Protein: CASSLSKGSPLHF. This sequence joins TRBV11-2 and TRBJ1-6; D is uncertain. Germline assignment: CDR1 SGHAT and CDR2 FQNNGV. CDR3 length equals 13 residues. Between the trimmed V and J ends, which lost 2 bases and 10 bases, there was a span of 9 bases.

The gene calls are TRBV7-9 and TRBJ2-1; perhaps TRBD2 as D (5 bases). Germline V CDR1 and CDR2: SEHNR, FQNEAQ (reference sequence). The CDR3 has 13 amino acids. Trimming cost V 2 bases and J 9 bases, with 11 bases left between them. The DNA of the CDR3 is TGTGCCAGCAGCTTACTCGGGGTGGGTGAGCAGTTCTTC. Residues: CASSLLGVGEQFF.

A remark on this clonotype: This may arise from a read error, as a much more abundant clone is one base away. The CDR3 coding sequence is TGTGCCAGCAGTTTATCACCAGAGGGCCGTGATACGCAGTATTTT. Protein: CASSLSPEGRDTQYF. The chain is built from TRBV27 and TRBJ2-3; the D gene is possibly TRBD2 (5 bases). The CDR3 contains 15 residues. V was shortened by 0 bases and J by 6 bases, with 13 bases between the two germline ends. Germline V gene data show CDR1 as MNHEY and CDR2 as SMNVEV (reference sequence).

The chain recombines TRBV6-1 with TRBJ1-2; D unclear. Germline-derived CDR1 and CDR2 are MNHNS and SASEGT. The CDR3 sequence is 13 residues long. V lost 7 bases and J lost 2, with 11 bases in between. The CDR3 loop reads CASKRVGNYGYTF. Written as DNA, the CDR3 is TGTGCCAGCAAAAGGGTGGGCAACTATGGCTACACCTTC.